This TCR beta chain comes out of a study of shared clonotypes between healthy human individuals. Germline lookup yields CDR1 GTSNPN and CDR2 SVGIG (reference sequence). The CDR3 totals 14 residues. V gave up 4 bases and J gave up 6 bases, with 19 bases separating them. Only CD45RO-negative cells positively selected for CCR7 counted as naive CD8 cells, so terminally differentiated effector memory CD45RA+ cells were excluded. Deep was the level used in running the assay. How the authors handled the data: ImmunoSEQ yielded junction-only sequences lacking quality scores, so filtering differed. The method was immunoSEQ multiplex PCR; TCRdb's version includes in-frame clones alone and lacks a portion of them. The DNA gave D and trimming, while V, J and clone size come from that table. This table holds around 2,000,000 clones, roughly 91% found once. Study-level points and caveats: A reduction in generation probabilities was seen for non-shared clonotypes relative to those shared by all four donors. Limited genetic and exposure-history diversity came from having few donors.

A remark on this clone: Its target is not known.

This chain uses TRBV30 with TRBJ2-7, with D possibly TRBD1 on 6 matching bases. The sequencing input was naive CD8+ T cells from PBMCs. The clonotype comes from a man aged 18-30 years in good health. Some clones in this sample may be carry-over from other donors' samples. In nucleotides, the CDR3 is TGTGCCTGGATACGCAGGGGACGCGGGTCCGAGCAGTACTTC. Amino acid sequence: CAWIRRGRGSEQYF.